The 9 T cell receptor beta chains below all came from one sample that was sequenced in a study of blood T cell repertoires in COVID-19. The protocol was immunoSEQ multiplex PCR, while the TCRdb copy is restricted to in-frame clones and leaves out a portion. The repertoire holds some 150,000 clones, with roughly three quarters as singletons. The specimen was peripheral blood. The receptors originated from a man between 50 and 59 years old with active or convalescent COVID-19.

This clone was detected only a few times. V is TRBV6-2 or TRBV6-3 and J is TRBJ2-7, with D possibly matching TRBD1 (6 bases). Trimming shortened V by 0 bases and J by 5 bases, and 14 bases separated the two germline ends. Germline V gene sequence: CDR1 MNHEY, CDR2 SVGEGT. The CDR3 consists of 15 residues. In DNA, the CDR3 is TGTGCCAGCAGTTACTCGGGCAGGGGAGTCCACGAGCAGTACTTC. It is translated as CASSYSGRGVHEQYF.

This chain connects TRBV5-6 to TRBJ2-7, with 9 bases matching TRBD1. The J segment lost 5 bases and the V segment lost 2 bases, leaving 5 bases of the junction unmatched. There are 14 residues in the CDR3. The germline V gene has CDR1 SGHDT and CDR2 YYEEEE. CDR3 sequence (DNA): TGTGCCAGCAGCTTCCGGGACAGGGTCAACGAGCAGTACTTC. Amino acids: CASSFRDRVNEQYF.

This clone was recorded once. V is TRBV10-3 and J is TRBJ2-7; a possible D gene is TRBD2 (6 bases). Trimming left V 2 bases short and J 3 bases short, with 11 bases between. Germline V CDR1 and CDR2: ENHRY, SYGVKD. CDR3 length: 14 residues. This chain's CDR3 is CAISERRGGYEQYF. The CDR3 nucleotides are TGTGCCATCAGTGAGAGGAGGGGAGGCTACGAGCAGTACTTC.

The chain is built from TRBV9 and TRBJ1-3, with D maybe TRBD1 (6 bases). Germline V lookup: CDR1 SGDLS, CDR2 YYNGEE. The CDR3 contains 15 residues. Deletions cut 0 bases from V and 4 bases from J, with 11 bases between. The CDR3 loop is CASSVEAGEGNTIYF. DNA of the CDR3: TGTGCCAGCAGCGTAGAGGCAGGGGAGGGAAACACCATATATTTT.

In this sample, this clone turned up a few times. The chain uses TRBV6-1 and TRBJ2-3, with D possibly being TRBD2 (6 bases). This CDR3 region has 16 residues. The germline gives CDR1 MNHNS, CDR2 SASEGT. Trimming pared 4 bases from V and 2 bases from J, leaving 16 bases between. The CDR3 nucleotides are TGTGCCAGCAGTGTGAGGGAGGACCTATCCACAGATACGCAGTATTTT. Translation: CASSVREDLSTDTQYF.

V is TRBV3-1 (or the pseudogene TRBV3-2) and J is TRBJ1-4; TRBD1 matches 9 bases. Germline V lookup: CDR1 LGHDT, CDR2 YNNKEL (reference sequence). Trimming cost V 6 bases and J 5 bases; bases outside gene matches: 4. This CDR3 is built from 14 residues. CDR3 sequence reads: CASRPGTGNEKLFF. The CDR3 nucleotides are TGTGCCAGCAGGCCCGGGACAGGGAATGAAAAACTGTTTTTT.

This rearrangement joins TRBV2 to TRBJ2-1; D gene unclear. Germline V CDR1 and CDR2: SNHLY, FYNNEI. Trimming removed 8 bases at V and 5 bases at J, with 16 bases between. This CDR3 contains 14 residues. The CDR3, as DNA: TGTGCCAGCCGATCTATGGCAGGAAACAATGAGCAGTTCTTC. This gives the protein CASRSMAGNNEQFF.

This clone was detected once. The chain links TRBV7-3 to TRBJ2-1, with 11 nucleotides matching TRBD2. Germline V lookup: CDR1 SGHTA, CDR2 FQGTGA. V gave up 3 bases and J gave up 6 bases; unmatched junction bases: 4. The CDR3 runs 15 residues. The CDR3 is CASSFSLAGGNEQFF. CDR3 DNA sequence: TGTGCCAGCAGCTTTTCGCTAGCGGGGGGCAATGAGCAGTTCTTC.

The chain recombines TRBV7-9 with TRBJ2-5; weak D call: TRBD1 (6 bases). CDR1 is SEHNR, CDR2 FQNEAQ, per germline (reference sequence). The CDR3 totals 17 residues. Trimming left V 0 bases short and J 4 bases short, with 18 bases between. The CDR3 DNA sequence: TGTGCCAGCAGCTTAGCTCTGGGGGCTTCCCTACGAGAGACCCAGTACTTC. Translation gives CASSLALGASLRETQYF.